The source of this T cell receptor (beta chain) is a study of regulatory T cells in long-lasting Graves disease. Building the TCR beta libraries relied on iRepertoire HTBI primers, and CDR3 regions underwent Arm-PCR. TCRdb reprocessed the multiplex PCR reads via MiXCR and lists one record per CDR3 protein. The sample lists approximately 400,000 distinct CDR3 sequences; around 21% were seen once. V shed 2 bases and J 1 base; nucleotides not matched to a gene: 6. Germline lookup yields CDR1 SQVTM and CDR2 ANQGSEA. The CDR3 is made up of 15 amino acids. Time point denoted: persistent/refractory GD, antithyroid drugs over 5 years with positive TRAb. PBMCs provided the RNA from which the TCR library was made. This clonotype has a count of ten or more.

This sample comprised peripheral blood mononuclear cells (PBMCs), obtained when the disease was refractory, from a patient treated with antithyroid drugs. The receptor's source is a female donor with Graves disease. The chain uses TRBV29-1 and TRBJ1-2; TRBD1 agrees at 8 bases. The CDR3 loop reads CSVEFGQGLNYGYTF. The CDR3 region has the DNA TGCAGCGTTGAATTTGGACAGGGCCTTAACTATGGCTACACCTTC.